This entry concerns a single T cell receptor beta chain. It has no known antigen specificity. Base qualities are not recorded, but no much larger clone differs from it by a single base. These data are taken from a study of T cell responses to AZD1222 COVID-19 vaccine (dated by TCRdb to the early 2020s). Turning to the overall study: AZD1222 recipients whose second dose came at about 4 weeks and those whose second dose came at about 12 weeks were combined into one group, since spike-specific TCR depth and breadth did not differ between the two schedules. A total of about 240 trial participants underwent TCR sequencing, of whom 207 received two doses of AZD1222 and 26 received two doses of the MenACWY control vaccine. Trial participants were enrolled by age into 18-55, 56-69 and 70-plus year subgroups, with around 150, 28 and 57 TCR-sequenced participants respectively. Broad study findings and their caveats: The 56-69-year group was small, and its depth increase did not reach significance, likely because of low power. After two AZD1222 doses, spike-specific TCR breadth and depth were significantly higher than at day 0 and than in MenACWY recipients. Conclusions about previously exposed vaccinees are limited because only 6 or 7 AZD1222 recipients were SARS-CoV-2 seropositive at baseline. Participants were mostly white British, with more females than males. The authors suggested clonal diversity may have been underestimated. CD4 TCRs associated with the vaccine covered the entire spike protein, and the dominant responses were in regions 160-218 and 743-854. Nearly half of unique spike-specific TCRs reportedly recognized epitopes outside regions mutated in the B.1.351 and B.1.1.7 variants. No day 14 peak-response samples were available, so repertoires were characterized only after the peak T cell response.

The CDR3 regions of human TCRbeta chains were subjected to immunosequencing. Per the source publication's procedure: TCRs in the repertoires were matched against a reference library of SARS-CoV-2-specific TCRs that had been generated with the MIRA antigen-specificity platform. Breadth meant the fraction of unique TCRs that were SARS-CoV-2-associated, whereas depth meant the fraction of total T cells that were SARS-CoV-2-associated. Using the MIRA data, every spike-specific TCR was mapped to the spike region that the TCR reacted to and assigned to either a CD4 or a CD8 class. Log10-transformed breadth and depth values were compared by one-way ANOVA with Sidak's multiple comparisons tests. TCRdb limited this immuneACCESS table to in-frame rearrangements with V and J called. A share of clones is missing; checked studies link under half to unresolved V genes, and the rest is unexplained. From that table come the V and J calls and clone size; the DNA was used to work out D and trimming. The sample table shows about 150,000 clones, and 90% to 95% are seen once. The ten most abundant clones make up over 1% of the sample.

The sample's time point, from its label and the paper: baseline before first vaccination. Vaccinee samples came from UK trials COV001 and COV002, including a single-blind randomized controlled phase 2/3 trial of AZD1222 (ChAdOx1 nCoV-19) in healthy adults. For TCRbeta chain sequencing, PBMC samples from trial participants were taken at day 0 and at day 28 after the second dose. The CDR3 contains 14 residues, cysteine and phenylalanine counted. Only the CDR3 DNA stays, 42 bases, in frame from base 1. V is cut by 3 bases and J by 0 bases, and the space between the germline ends is 8 bases. Per the germline V gene, SNHLY is the CDR1 and FYNNEI is the CDR2.

Sequenced material: peripheral blood, taken on day 0 of AZD1222 vaccination. The source is an adult in good health. This chain joins TRBV2 to TRBJ1-1; the D gene cannot be named for sure. The DNA sequence follows: TGTGCCAGCAGTGATGCACGCATGAACACTGAAGCTTTCTTT. It translates as CASSDARMNTEAFF.